A single sample is the source of the 9 T cell receptor beta chains below, sequenced in a study of CD8 T cells in Susac syndrome. Reverse transcription used about 0.45 to 1 ug RNA and random hexamers. TCRdb redid the calling of the immunoSEQ multiplex PCR reads with MiXCR, one entry per CDR3 protein. The sample has about 300,000 distinct CDR3 sequences; approximately 85% are singletons. The sequencing input was CD8+ T cells from PBMCs. These receptors originate from a human donor with multiple sclerosis.

V and J are TRBV6-2 or TRBV6-3 and TRBJ2-1; a weak D match, TRBD2 (6 bases). The CDR3 has 16 residues. Germline assignment: CDR1 MNHEY and CDR2 SVGEGT. Trimming took off 7 bases at V and 1 base at J, with 17 bases between the two ends. The CDR3 protein is CASIPRAGGSYNEQFF. The CDR3 nucleotides are TGTGCCAGCATCCCGAGGGCCGGGGGTTCCTACAATGAGCAGTTCTTC.

The chain has TRBV5-1 and TRBJ1-2; D unresolved. The CDR3 sequence is 15 residues long. V was shortened by 1 base and J by 2 bases, with 12 bases between the two germline ends. Per germline, CDR1 SGHRS and CDR2 YFSETQ. The DNA of the CDR3 is TGCGCCAGCAGCTTGTTACGGGGAGGGAACTATGGCTACACCTTC. It encodes CASSLLRGGNYGYTF.

J is TRBJ1-1 and V is TRBV6-5; D gene uncertain. Germline assignment: CDR1 MNHEY and CDR2 SVGAGI. Trimming removed 2 bases at V and 2 bases at J, with 9 bases between. The CDR3 covers 14 residues. The CDR3 reads CASSYGEGNTEAFF. The CDR3 nucleotides are TGTGCCAGCAGTTACGGGGAGGGAAACACTGAAGCTTTCTTT.

This clonotype appeared once. The chain uses TRBV11-2 and TRBJ1-3; D is possibly TRBD1 (5 bases). This CDR3 has 16 amino acids. V lost 5 bases, J lost 0 bases, and 14 bases lay in between. Germline V gene lookup returns CDR1 SGHAT and CDR2 FQNNGV. The CDR3 here is CASSPTQDNSGNTIYF. In DNA form, the CDR3 reads TGTGCCAGCAGCCCCACCCAGGACAACTCTGGAAACACCATATATTTT.

The chain uses TRBV5-5 and TRBJ2-2; TRBD1 agrees at 8 bases. CDR1 is SGHKS and CDR2 is YYEKEE in the germline V gene (reference sequence). The trim removed 3 bases at V and 2 bases at J, leaving 12 bases unmatched. There are 18 residues in the CDR3. The CDR3 spells CASSSPDRVGRNTGELFF. The DNA for the CDR3 is TGTGCCAGCAGCTCGCCGGACAGGGTAGGAAGAAACACCGGGGAGCTGTTTTTT.

The gene calls are TRBV12-3 or TRBV12-4 and TRBJ2-1; TRBD2 matches 12 bases. This CDR3 is 17 amino acids long. V shed 4 bases and J 7 bases; nucleotides not matched to a gene: 11. Here the CDR3 DNA reads TGTGCCAGCAGTTCCGGTTGGACGACTAGCGGGAGTAATGAGCAGTTCTTC. Encoded protein: CASSSGWTTSGSNEQFF.

The rearrangement uses TRBV5-5 and TRBJ2-7; 10 bases fit TRBD1. The germline V gene encodes CDR1 SGHKS and CDR2 YYEKEE (reference sequence). The CDR3 sequence is 15 residues long. The ends lost 4 bases at V and 2 bases at J; junction bases unmatched: 6. Here the CDR3 DNA reads TGTGCCAGCAGCCCGCGGACAGGGGGAACCTACGAGCAGTACTTC. Its translation: CASSPRTGGTYEQYF.

This chain connects TRBV30 to TRBJ2-1; 14 nucleotides match TRBD2. The CDR3 sequence is 15 residues long. Trimming at V came to 0 bases and at J to 8 bases, leaving 3 bases not matched to a gene. Germline CDR1 reads GTSNPN; CDR2 reads SVGIG (reference sequence). The DNA of the CDR3 is TGTGCCTGGAGTGTGGGGACTAGCGGGAGCGATGAGCAGTTCTTC. It specifies CAWSVGTSGSDEQFF. The full variable domain, in which reference TRBV30 and TRBJ2-1 provide the parts outside the CDR3, is SQTIHQWPATLVQPVGSPLSLECTVEGTSNPNLYWYRQAAGRGLQLLFYSVGIGQISSEVPQNLSASRPQDRQFILSSKKLLLSDSGFYLCAWSVGTSGSDEQFFGPGTRLTVL.

This clonotype was counted a few times. The chain recombines TRBV6-2 or TRBV6-3 with TRBJ2-7, with D hard to call. Germline V gene sequence: CDR1 MNHEY, CDR2 SVGEGT. V lost 5 bases, J lost 3 bases, and 11 bases lay in between. CDR3 length: 13 residues. This CDR3 is CASSKGNYYEQYF. The CDR3 DNA follows: TGTGCCAGCAGTAAAGGGAATTACTACGAGCAGTACTTC.